This T cell receptor (beta chain) is drawn from a study of blood T cell repertoires in COVID-19 (dated by TCRdb to about 2020). Looking at the study overall: Collaborator samples came from the United States, Italy and Spain and covered acute and convalescent phases of COVID-19. The sample metadata nearly always contained a de-identified subject ID, COVID-19 status, age in years and sex. The material from the prospective study consisted of cDNA or gDNA derived from T cells, B-cell-depleted T cells, or PBMCs. The repertoires were made available in a free public database intended to serve as a resource for research on the immune response to SARS-CoV-2. The dataset comprised deeply sampled blood TCRbeta repertoires from subjects exposed to, actively infected with, or recovered from COVID-19. Where HLA class I and class II types were available, the types were taken from metadata supplied by the sample provider, not from assay-based typing. Samples came from the ongoing ImmuneRACE study (first 160 participants) plus 1,254 subjects from 6 global collaborators.

Study-wide conclusions, independent of this receptor: The quantity of clinical and demographic metadata differed by source and by participant and was supplied without curation.

Participants in the prospective study were aged about 18 to 89 years, lived in 20 to 25 United States geographic areas, and enrolled through a virtual design. To assign participants to cohorts, the prospective study relied on clinical history that participants themselves reported in a screening survey and a study questionnaire. Exposed participants had been in contact with someone with a PCR-confirmed or clinician-diagnosed COVID-19 case within 2 weeks of study entry. In the prospective study, mobile phlebotomists collected whole blood, serum and a nasopharyngeal or oropharyngeal swab from each participant. Over a 2-month period, participants in the prospective study had the option of providing additional blood draws and questionnaires. Prospective study blood samples were shipped either frozen or at room temperature before DNA extraction. V sheds 0 bases and J sheds 8 bases, leaving 11 bases between their ends. There are 13 amino acids in the CDR3, from cysteine to phenylalanine inclusive. CDR3 DNA is the only sequence kept; it has 39 bases, read in frame from the first base. CDR1 and CDR2 were assigned from the germline V gene (reference sequence) as SGHNT and YYREEE.

TCRbeta CDR3 regions were amplified from genomic DNA by means of the immunoSEQ Assay, a bias-controlled multiplex PCR. The original pipeline was this. The number of nucleated cells in each sample was estimated from the amplification of reference gene primers within the assay. To quantify the absolute abundance of each unique TCRbeta CDR3 rearrangement, sequence reads were collapsed and filtered. For each sample, productive Simpson clonality was calculated as the square root of Simpson's diversity index across productive rearrangements. TCRdb holds this immuneACCESS table with in-frame rearrangements only. Some clones are missing; in checked studies, unresolved V genes explain under half, and the rest has no known cause. From that table come the V and J calls and clone size; the DNA was used to work out D and trimming. The sample table contains about 250,000 clones; only one count was recorded for roughly four fifths of them. Approximately 5% of the sample is held by the ten biggest clonotypes.

Turning to this clone: Its antigen is not yet known. No base-level quality is on record; no much larger clone is a single base apart.

The sequence links TRBV5-4 to TRBJ1-2; TRBD1 might be the D gene, on 5 matching bases. This TCR came from a man aged 35 to 55 who had been exposed to COVID-19. Sequenced: PBMCs or T cells enriched from blood (not recorded which). The nucleotides read TGTGCCAGCAGCTTGGCCGGGACTCAGGGCTACACCTTC. Its protein reads: CASSLAGTQGYTF.